What follows is one TCR beta chain and its context. The assay was run at deep level. The repertoire was sequenced with immunoSEQ multiplex PCR; TCRdb's copy has only in-frame clones and lacks some. The sample records roughly 2.1 million clones, approximately 94% being singletons. The CDR3 spans 15 residues. CDR1 KGHSY and CDR2 FQNENV come from the germline V gene. Between the trimmed V and J ends, which lost 0 bases and 0 bases, there was a span of 9 bases. The data were taken from a study of shared clonotypes between healthy human individuals. CD45RO negativity and positive selection for CCR7 defined naive CD8 cells, a population that excluded terminally differentiated effector memory CD45RA+ cells. The donor population consisted of healthy HIV-negative adults with no recent acute infections or vaccinations.

This chain uses TRBV16 with TRBJ2-7; D assignment may be TRBD1 or TRBD2 (5 bases each). The receptor comes from a man between 18 and 29 years old in good health. Some clones in this sample may be carry-over from other donors' samples. Source material: naive CD8+ T cells from PBMCs. The CDR3 here is CASSQSGAPSYEQYF. CDR3 coding DNA: TGTGCCAGCAGCCAATCCGGGGCCCCCTCCTACGAGCAGTACTTC.